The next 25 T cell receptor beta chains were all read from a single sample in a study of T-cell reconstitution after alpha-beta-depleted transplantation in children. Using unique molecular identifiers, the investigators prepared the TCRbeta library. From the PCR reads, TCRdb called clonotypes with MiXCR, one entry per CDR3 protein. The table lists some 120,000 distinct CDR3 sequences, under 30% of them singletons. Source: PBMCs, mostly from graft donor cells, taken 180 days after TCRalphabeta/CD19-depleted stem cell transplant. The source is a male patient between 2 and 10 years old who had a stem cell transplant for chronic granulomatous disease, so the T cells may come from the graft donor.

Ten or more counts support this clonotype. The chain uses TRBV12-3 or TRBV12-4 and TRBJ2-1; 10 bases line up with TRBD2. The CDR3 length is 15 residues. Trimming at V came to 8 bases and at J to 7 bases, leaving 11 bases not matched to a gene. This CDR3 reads CASGLLAGDLNEQFF. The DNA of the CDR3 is TGTGCCAGCGGGTTGCTAGCGGGAGACCTGAATGAGCAGTTCTTC.

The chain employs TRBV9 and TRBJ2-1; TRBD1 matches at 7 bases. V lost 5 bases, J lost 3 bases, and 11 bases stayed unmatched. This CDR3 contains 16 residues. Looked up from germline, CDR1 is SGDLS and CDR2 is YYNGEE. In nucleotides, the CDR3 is TGTGCCAGCAGTAGATATAGGGGGCGAAGCTACAATGAGCAGTTCTTC. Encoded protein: CASSRYRGRSYNEQFF.

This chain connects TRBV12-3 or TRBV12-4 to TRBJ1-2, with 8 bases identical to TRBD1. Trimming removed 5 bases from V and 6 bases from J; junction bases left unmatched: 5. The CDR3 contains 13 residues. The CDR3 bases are TGTGCCAGCAGTCCCGGACAGGGTAATGGCTACACCTTC. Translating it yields CASSPGQGNGYTF.

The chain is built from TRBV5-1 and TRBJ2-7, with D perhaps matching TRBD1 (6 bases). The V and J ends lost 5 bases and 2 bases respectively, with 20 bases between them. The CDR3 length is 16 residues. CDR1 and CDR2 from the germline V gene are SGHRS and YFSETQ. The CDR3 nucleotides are TGCGCCAGCAGTACCCGACCAGGGGACCGTCCCTACGAGCAGTACTTC. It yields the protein CASSTRPGDRPYEQYF.

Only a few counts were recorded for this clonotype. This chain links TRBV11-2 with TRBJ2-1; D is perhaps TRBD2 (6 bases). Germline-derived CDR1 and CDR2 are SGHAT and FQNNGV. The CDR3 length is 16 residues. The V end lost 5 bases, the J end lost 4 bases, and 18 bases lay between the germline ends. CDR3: CASSTGTSLGYNEQFF. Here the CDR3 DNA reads TGTGCCAGCAGCACGGGGACTTCCCTGGGGTACAATGAGCAGTTCTTC.

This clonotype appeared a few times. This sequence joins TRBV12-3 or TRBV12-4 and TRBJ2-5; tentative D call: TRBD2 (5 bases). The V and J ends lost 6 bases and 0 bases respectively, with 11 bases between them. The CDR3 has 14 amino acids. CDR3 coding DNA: TGTGCCAGCAGCAGCGGAGCGTACCAAGAGACCCAGTACTTC. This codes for CASSSGAYQETQYF.

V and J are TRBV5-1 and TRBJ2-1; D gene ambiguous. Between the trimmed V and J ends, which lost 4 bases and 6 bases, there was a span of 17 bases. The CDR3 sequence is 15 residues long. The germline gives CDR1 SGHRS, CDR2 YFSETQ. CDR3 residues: CASSSPGPRSNEQFF. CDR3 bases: TGCGCCAGCAGCAGCCCGGGCCCGAGATCCAATGAGCAGTTCTTC.

The CDR3 reads CASSLVSRSQETQYF. Written as DNA, the CDR3 is TGCGCCAGCAGCTTGGTTTCCAGAAGCCAAGAGACCCAGTACTTC. The chain links TRBV5-1 to TRBJ2-5; D is undetermined. The CDR3 is 15 residues long. Looked up from germline, CDR1 is SGHRS and CDR2 is YFSETQ. Trimming took 0 bases from V and 1 from J, leaving 10 bases between them.

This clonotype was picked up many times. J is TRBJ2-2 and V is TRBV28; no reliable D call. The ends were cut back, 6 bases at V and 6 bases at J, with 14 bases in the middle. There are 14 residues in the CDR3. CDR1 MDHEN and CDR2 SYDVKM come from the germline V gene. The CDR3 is CASRDRGKAGELFF. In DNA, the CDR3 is TGTGCCAGCAGGGACCGTGGGAAGGCCGGGGAGCTGTTTTTT.

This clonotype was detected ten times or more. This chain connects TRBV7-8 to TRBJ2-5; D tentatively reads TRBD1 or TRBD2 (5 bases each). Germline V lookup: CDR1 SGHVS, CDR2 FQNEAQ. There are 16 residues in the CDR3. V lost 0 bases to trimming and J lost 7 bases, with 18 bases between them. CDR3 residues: CASSLAGPSSLGTQYF. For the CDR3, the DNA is TGTGCCAGCAGCTTAGCGGGACCTTCATCTTTAGGGACCCAGTACTTC.

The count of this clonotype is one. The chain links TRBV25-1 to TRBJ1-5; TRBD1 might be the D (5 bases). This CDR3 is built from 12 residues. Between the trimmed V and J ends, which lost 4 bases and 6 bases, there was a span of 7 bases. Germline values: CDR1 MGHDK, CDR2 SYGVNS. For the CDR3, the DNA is TGTGCCAGCAGTGCCGGGGGTCAGCCCCAGCATTTT. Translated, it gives CASSAGGQPQHF.

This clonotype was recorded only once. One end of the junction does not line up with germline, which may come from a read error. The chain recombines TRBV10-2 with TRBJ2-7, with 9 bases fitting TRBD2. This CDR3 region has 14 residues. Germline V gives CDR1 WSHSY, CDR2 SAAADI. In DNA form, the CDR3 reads TGCGCCAGCAGTGAGTTAGCGGGAGCCTACAAGCAGTACTTC. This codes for CASSELAGAYKQYF.

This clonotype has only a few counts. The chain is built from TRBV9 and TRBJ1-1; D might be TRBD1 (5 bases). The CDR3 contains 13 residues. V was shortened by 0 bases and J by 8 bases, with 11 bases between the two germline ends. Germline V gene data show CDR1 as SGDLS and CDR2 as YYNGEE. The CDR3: CASSVGWAGEAFF. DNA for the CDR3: TGTGCCAGCAGCGTAGGATGGGCAGGGGAAGCTTTCTTT.

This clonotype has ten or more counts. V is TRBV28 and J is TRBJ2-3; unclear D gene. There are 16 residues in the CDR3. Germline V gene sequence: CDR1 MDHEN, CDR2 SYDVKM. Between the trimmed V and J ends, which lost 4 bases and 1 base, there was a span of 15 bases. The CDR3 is CASSSVAGRGTDTQYF. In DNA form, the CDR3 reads TGTGCCAGCAGTTCAGTAGCCGGACGGGGCACAGATACGCAGTATTTT.

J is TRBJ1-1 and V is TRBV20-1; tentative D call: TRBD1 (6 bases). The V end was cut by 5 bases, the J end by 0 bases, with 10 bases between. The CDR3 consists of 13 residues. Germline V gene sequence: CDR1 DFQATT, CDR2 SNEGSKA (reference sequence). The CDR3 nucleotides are TGCAGTGCTCCACAGGGATTGAACACTGAAGCTTTCTTT. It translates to CSAPQGLNTEAFF.

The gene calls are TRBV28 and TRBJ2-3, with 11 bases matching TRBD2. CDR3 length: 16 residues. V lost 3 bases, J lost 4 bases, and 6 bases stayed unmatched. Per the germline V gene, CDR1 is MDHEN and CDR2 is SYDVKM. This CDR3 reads CASSFLAGGSPDTQYF. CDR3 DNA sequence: TGTGCCAGCAGTTTTCTAGCGGGAGGATCCCCAGATACGCAGTATTTT.

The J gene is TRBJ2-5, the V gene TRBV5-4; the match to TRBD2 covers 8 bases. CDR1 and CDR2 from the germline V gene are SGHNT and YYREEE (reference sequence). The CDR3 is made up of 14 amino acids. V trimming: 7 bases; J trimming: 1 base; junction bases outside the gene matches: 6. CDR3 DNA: TGTGCCAGCCGGGCGGGGGGATTCCAAGAGACCCAGTACTTC. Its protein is CASRAGGFQETQYF.

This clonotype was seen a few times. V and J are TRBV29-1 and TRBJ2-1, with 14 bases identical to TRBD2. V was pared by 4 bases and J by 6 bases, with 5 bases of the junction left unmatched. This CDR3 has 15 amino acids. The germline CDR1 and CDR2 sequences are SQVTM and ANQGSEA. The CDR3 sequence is CSVARLAGGGNEQFF. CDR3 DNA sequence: TGCAGCGTTGCCCGACTAGCGGGAGGGGGCAATGAGCAGTTCTTC.

The CDR3 coding sequence is TGTGCCAGCAGCGTCGGGACGTCCAACGGGGATGAGCAGTTCTTC. It encodes CASSVGTSNGDEQFF. The gene calls are TRBV9 and TRBJ2-1; the D gene could be TRBD1 or TRBD2 (5 bases each). V was cut by 2 bases and J by 8 bases, with 17 bases left in between. Germline CDR1 SGDLS, CDR2 YYNGEE. The CDR3 sequence is 15 residues long.

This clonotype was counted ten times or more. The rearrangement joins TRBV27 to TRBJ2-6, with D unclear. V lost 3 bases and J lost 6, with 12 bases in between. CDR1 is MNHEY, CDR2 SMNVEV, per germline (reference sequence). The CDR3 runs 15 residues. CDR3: CASSFNALKANVLTF. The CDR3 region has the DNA TGTGCCAGCAGTTTTAATGCCCTCAAGGCCAACGTCCTGACTTTC.

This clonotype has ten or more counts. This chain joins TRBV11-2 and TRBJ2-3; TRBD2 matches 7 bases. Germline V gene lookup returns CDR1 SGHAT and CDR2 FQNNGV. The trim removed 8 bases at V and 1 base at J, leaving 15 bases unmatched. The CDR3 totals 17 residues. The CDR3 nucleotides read TGTGCCAGCGGCCGGTGGGAGGGATCTTTGGGCACAGATACGCAGTATTTT. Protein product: CASGRWEGSLGTDTQYF.

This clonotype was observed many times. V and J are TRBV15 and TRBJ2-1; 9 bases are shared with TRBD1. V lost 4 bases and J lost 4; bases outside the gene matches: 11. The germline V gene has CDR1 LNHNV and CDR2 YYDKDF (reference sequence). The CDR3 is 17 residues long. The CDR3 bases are TGTGCCACCAGCACTACAGGGACAGGGAGGGGATACAATGAGCAGTTCTTC. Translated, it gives CATSTTGTGRGYNEQFF. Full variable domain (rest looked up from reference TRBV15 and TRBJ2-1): DAMVIQNPRYQVTQFGKPVTLSCSQTLNHNVMYWYQQKSSQAPKLLFHYYDKDFNNEADTPDNFQSRRPNTSFCFLDIRSPGLGDTAMYLCATSTTGTGRGYNEQFFGPGTRLTVL.

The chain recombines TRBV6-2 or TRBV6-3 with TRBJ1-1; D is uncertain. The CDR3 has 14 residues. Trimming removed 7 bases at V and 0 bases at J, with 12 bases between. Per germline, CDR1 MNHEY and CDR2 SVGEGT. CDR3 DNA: TGTGCCAGCACAGGAGACCTCATGAACACTGAAGCTTTCTTT. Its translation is CASTGDLMNTEAFF.

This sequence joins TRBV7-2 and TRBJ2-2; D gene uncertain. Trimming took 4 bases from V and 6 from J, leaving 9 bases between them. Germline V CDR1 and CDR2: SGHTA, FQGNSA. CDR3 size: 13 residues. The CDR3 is CASSWSSPGELFF. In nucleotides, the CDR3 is TGTGCCAGCAGCTGGTCATCACCCGGGGAGCTGTTTTTT.

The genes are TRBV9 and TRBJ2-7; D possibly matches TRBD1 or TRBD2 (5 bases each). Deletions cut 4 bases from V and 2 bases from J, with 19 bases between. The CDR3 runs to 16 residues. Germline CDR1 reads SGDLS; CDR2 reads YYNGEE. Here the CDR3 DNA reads TGTGCCAGCAGCTCCTCGATGGGGACGGTGACCTACGAGCAGTACTTC. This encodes CASSSSMGTVTYEQYF.